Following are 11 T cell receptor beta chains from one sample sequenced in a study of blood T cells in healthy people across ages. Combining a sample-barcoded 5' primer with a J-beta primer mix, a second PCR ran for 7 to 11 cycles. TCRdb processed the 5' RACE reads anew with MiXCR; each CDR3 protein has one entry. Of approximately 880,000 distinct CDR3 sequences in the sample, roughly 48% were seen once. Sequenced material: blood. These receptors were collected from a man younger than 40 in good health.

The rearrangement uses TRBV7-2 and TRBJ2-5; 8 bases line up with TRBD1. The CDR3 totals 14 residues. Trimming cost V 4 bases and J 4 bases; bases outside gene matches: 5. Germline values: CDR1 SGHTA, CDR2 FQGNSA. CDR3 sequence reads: CASSSQGAIETQYF. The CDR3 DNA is TGTGCCAGCAGCTCTCAGGGGGCCATAGAGACCCAGTACTTC.

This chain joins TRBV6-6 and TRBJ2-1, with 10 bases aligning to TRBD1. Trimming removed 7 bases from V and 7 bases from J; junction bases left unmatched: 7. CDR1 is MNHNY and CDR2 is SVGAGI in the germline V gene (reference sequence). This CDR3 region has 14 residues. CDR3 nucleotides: TGTGCCAGCAACGGACAGGGGGTCTTAAATGAGCAGTTCTTC. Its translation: CASNGQGVLNEQFF.

In nucleotides, the CDR3 is TGCGCCAGCAGTGATGCGGAGGAGCAGTACTTC. Residues: CASSDAEEQYF. This chain joins TRBV10-1 and TRBJ2-7; no reliable D call. V shed 3 bases and J shed 7 bases, with 7 bases lying between them. The CDR3 is 11 amino acids. CDR1 and CDR2 from the germline V gene are WNHNN and SYGVQD (reference sequence).

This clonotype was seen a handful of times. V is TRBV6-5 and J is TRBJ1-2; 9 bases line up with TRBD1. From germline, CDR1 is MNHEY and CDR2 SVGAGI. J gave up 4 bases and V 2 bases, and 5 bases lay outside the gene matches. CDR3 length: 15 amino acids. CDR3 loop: CASSYQGQGVYGYTF. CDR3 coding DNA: TGTGCCAGCAGTTACCAGGGACAGGGAGTCTATGGCTACACCTTC.

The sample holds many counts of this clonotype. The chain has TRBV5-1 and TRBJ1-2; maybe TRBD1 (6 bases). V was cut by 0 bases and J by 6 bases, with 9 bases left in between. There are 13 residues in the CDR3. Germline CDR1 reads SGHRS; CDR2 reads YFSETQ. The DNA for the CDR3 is TGCGCCAGCAGCTTGGAAGGGGGTAATGGCTACACCTTC. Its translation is CASSLEGGNGYTF.

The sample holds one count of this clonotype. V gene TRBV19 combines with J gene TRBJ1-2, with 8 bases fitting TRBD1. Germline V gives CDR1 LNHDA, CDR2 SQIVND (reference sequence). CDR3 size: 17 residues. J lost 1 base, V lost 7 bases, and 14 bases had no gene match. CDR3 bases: TGTGCCAGTACCCCGGACAGGGACGGCCGACTTAACTATGGCTACACCTTC. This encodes CASTPDRDGRLNYGYTF.

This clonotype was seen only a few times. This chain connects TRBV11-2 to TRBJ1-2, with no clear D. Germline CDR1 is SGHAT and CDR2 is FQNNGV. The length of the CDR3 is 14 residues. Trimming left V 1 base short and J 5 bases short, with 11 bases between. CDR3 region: CASSLGGTSYGYTF. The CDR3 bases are TGTGCCAGCAGCTTAGGAGGTACCTCGTATGGCTACACCTTC. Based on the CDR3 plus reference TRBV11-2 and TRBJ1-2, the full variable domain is EAGVAQSPRYKIIEKRQSVAFWCNPISGHATLYWYQQILGQGPKLLIQFQNNGVVDDSQLPKDRFSAERLKGVDSTLKIQPAKLEDSAVYLCASSLGGTSYGYTFGSGTRLTVV.

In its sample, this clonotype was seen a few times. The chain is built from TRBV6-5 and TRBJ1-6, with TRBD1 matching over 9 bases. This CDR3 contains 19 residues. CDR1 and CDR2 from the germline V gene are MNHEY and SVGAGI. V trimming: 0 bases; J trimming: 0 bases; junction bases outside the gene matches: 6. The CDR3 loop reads CASSYSITGGSSYNSPLHF. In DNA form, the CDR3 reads TGTGCCAGCAGTTACTCGATTACAGGGGGCTCCTCCTATAATTCACCCCTCCACTTT.

The CDR3 bases are TGTGCCTCGGGGTTCCCCTACAATGAGCAGTACTTC. Residues: CASGFPYNEQYF. V usage is TRBV12-3 or TRBV12-4 and J usage is TRBJ2-1; D is possibly TRBD2 (5 bases). The end of the DNA aligns better with TRBJ2-7, so the J call may be wrong. The CDR3 has 12 residues.

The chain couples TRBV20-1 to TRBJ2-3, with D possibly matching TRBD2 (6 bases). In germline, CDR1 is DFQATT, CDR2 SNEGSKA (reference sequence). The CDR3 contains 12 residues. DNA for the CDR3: TGCAGCCGGGACCGGGGAGGAGATACGCAGTATTTT. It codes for CSRDRGGDTQYF.

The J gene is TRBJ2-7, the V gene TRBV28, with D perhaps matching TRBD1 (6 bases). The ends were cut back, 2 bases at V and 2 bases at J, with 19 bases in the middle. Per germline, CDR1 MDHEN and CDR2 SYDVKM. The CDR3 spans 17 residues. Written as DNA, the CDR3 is TGTGCCAGCAGTTTAATCGAACAGGGCCTCACTCCCTACGAGCAGTACTTC. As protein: CASSLIEQGLTPYEQYF.